The 19 T cell receptor beta chains reported below all come from one sample, sequenced in a study of shared clonotypes between healthy human individuals. In the naive CD8 group, cells lacked CD45RO and were positively selected for CCR7, so terminally differentiated effector memory CD45RA+ cells were left out. Produced via immunoSEQ multiplex PCR; TCRdb's table is partial and in-frame only. The top ten clones hold about 1.7% of a sample with about 2.1 million clones, 93% of them seen once. Sequenced sample: naive CD8+ T cells from PBMCs. The receptor set was obtained from a man younger than 30 in good health. Some clones in this sample may be carry-over from other donors' samples.

CDR3 region: CASSLEATETQYF. CDR3 DNA: TGTGCCAGCAGCTTAGAAGCCACGGAGACCCAGTACTTC. The V gene is TRBV11-2, the J gene TRBJ2-5, with D unresolved. The CDR3 is made up of 13 amino acids. Per germline, CDR1 SGHAT and CDR2 FQNNGV. V gave up 0 bases and J gave up 5 bases, with 7 bases separating them.

This chain links TRBV11-1 with TRBJ2-7; D perhaps matches TRBD2 (5 bases). Between the trimmed V and J ends, which lost 5 bases and 0 bases, there was a span of 17 bases. Germline V gene lookup returns CDR1 SGHAT and CDR2 FQDESV (reference sequence). CDR3 length: 16 residues. CDR3 sequence reads: CASSPRPSFPSYEQYF. The CDR3, as DNA: TGTGCCAGCAGCCCCCGTCCTAGCTTTCCCTCCTACGAGCAGTACTTC.

CDR3 region: CASSLGSGSSYNEQFF. DNA of the CDR3: TGCGCCAGCAGCCTCGGTAGCGGGAGTTCCTACAATGAGCAGTTCTTC. V usage is TRBV4-1 and J usage is TRBJ2-1; TRBD2 matches 9 bases. This CDR3 is built from 16 residues. J was trimmed by 1 base and V by 4 bases; bases with no gene match: 5. Germline loops: CDR1 MGHRA, CDR2 YSYEKL.

The CDR3 DNA is TGTGCCAGCAGCTTGACTAGCGGGAGGCAAGAGACCCAGTACTTC. Its translation is CASSLTSGRQETQYF. The J gene is TRBJ2-5, the V gene TRBV7-2, with 13 positions matching TRBD2. V dropped 3 bases and J dropped 2; count of bases not matched to a gene: 0. The CDR3 covers 15 residues. Germline CDR1 reads SGHTA; CDR2 reads FQGNSA.

The chain recombines TRBV10-3 with TRBJ2-2; 7 bases match TRBD1. V trimming: 4 bases; J trimming: 3 bases; junction bases outside the gene matches: 11. CDR1 ENHRY and CDR2 SYGVKD come from the germline V gene. The CDR3 is 17 amino acids. The CDR3 DNA is TGTGCCATCAGTGTGTCACACCAGGGGGTCCACACCGGGGAGCTGTTTTTT. Translating it yields CAISVSHQGVHTGELFF.

As to this clone: Distinct nucleotide sequences in the sample also encode this CDR3. The chain couples TRBV19 to TRBJ2-7, with a tentative D call TRBD1 (6 bases). Germline CDR1 reads LNHDA; CDR2 reads SQIVND (reference sequence). The V end was cut by 3 bases, the J end by 0 bases, with 6 bases between. The CDR3 totals 13 residues. DNA of the CDR3: TGTGCCAGTAGTATGACAGGCTCCTACGAGCAGTACTTC. It specifies CASSMTGSYEQYF.

The V call is TRBV6-4, the J call TRBJ2-5; possibly TRBD1 or TRBD2 for D (6 bases each). Trimming took off 11 bases at V and 3 bases at J, with 25 bases between the two ends. From germline, CDR1 is MRHNA and CDR2 SNTAGT. The CDR3 loop spans 16 amino acids. CDR3 bases: TGTGCCCCAAGGGGGGACAAGACCCTAACTAAAGAGACCCAGTACTTC. It translates to CAPRGDKTLTKETQYF.

The chain joins TRBV9 to TRBJ2-1; 8 nucleotides match TRBD1. V was clipped by 4 bases and J by 7 bases; unmatched bases: 7. Germline V gene lookup returns CDR1 SGDLS and CDR2 YYNGEE. The CDR3 totals 14 residues. CDR3 protein: CASSPDRGFNEQFF. CDR3 bases: TGTGCCAGCAGCCCAGACAGGGGTTTTAATGAGCAGTTCTTC.

V gene TRBV7-6 combines with J gene TRBJ2-7; D possibly corresponds to TRBD2 (6 bases). V was cut by 3 bases and J by 6 bases, with 15 bases left in between. The CDR3 sequence is 14 residues long. CDR1 is SGHVS, CDR2 FNYEAQ, per germline. This chain's CDR3 is CASSFSGVTGEQYF. CDR3 sequence (DNA): TGTGCCAGCAGCTTTTCGGGGGTAACGGGCGAGCAGTACTTC.

The chain employs TRBV28 and TRBJ1-2; D may be TRBD1 (6 bases). The CDR3 has 18 residues. With 6 bases removed from V and 1 base from J, the gap between germline ends came to 24 bases. Germline V lookup: CDR1 MDHEN, CDR2 SYDVKM. CDR3 bases: TGTGCCAGCAGGTTCTTGTTGGGCAGGGGAAGGGGTAACTATGGCTACACCTTC. Translated: CASRFLLGRGRGNYGYTF.

In nucleotides, the CDR3 is TGTGCCACCGGAGGGCGGGCCAATGAGCAGTTCTTC. Its translation: CATGGRANEQFF. V and J are TRBV27 and TRBJ2-1; possibly TRBD2 for D (6 bases). Germline CDR1 and CDR2: MNHEY and SMNVEV (reference sequence). V was cut by 10 bases and J by 6 bases, with 13 bases left in between. This CDR3 is built from 12 residues.

The chain uses TRBV7-6 and TRBJ1-2, with a tentative D call TRBD1 (5 bases). V was cut by 5 bases and J by 7 bases, with 14 bases left in between. From germline, CDR1 is SGHVS and CDR2 FNYEAQ. The CDR3 is 13 amino acids. CDR3 DNA sequence: TGTGCCAGCAGCCCTAGCCCGGGGCCTGGCTACACCTTC. This gives the protein CASSPSPGPGYTF.

CDR3: CASSFVGTNEQFF. For the CDR3, the DNA is TGTGCCAGCAGTTTCGTGGGGACGAATGAGCAGTTCTTC. The chain carries TRBV27 and TRBJ2-1, with D perhaps assigned TRBD1 or TRBD2 (5 bases each). V lost 3 bases, J lost 7 bases, and 10 bases lay in between. The CDR3 is 13 residues long. Germline CDR1 MNHEY, CDR2 SMNVEV (reference sequence).

The genes are TRBV18 and TRBJ2-7, with D perhaps assigned TRBD1 or TRBD2 (5 bases each). In germline, CDR1 is KGHSH, CDR2 LQKENI. This CDR3 has 14 amino acids. V dropped 6 bases and J dropped 4 bases, with 16 bases sitting between them. This chain's CDR3 is CASSPAGREYEQYF. The CDR3 DNA follows: TGTGCCAGCTCCCCCGCTGGCAGGGAGTACGAGCAGTACTTC. Filled out from reference TRBV18 and TRBJ2-7, the complete variable domain reads NAGVMQNPRHLVRRRGQEARLRCSPMKGHSHVYWYRQLPEEGLKFMVYLQKENIIDESGMPKERFSAEFPKEGPSILRIQQVVRGDSAAYFCASSPAGREYEQYFGPGTRLTVT.

This chain uses TRBV6-1 with TRBJ1-5; D is unclear. Germline CDR1 reads MNHNS; CDR2 reads SASEGT. V lost 2 bases to trimming and J lost 2 bases, with 16 bases between them. The CDR3 spans 17 residues. CDR3 nucleotides: TGTGCCAGCAGTGAATGGGAGGGTGGGAGTCGCAATCAGCCCCAGCATTTT. Its protein is CASSEWEGGSRNQPQHF.

The chain is built from TRBV28 and TRBJ1-5, with no clear D. The CDR3 totals 15 residues. Deletions cut 8 bases from V and 0 bases from J, with 14 bases between. CDR1 and CDR2 (germline): MDHEN, SYDVKM. The CDR3 reads CASLKRPYSNQPQHF. The CDR3 region has the DNA TGTGCCAGCCTCAAACGGCCATATAGCAATCAGCCCCAGCATTTT.

This clone appeared once. The genes are TRBV5-1 and TRBJ2-3; 7 nucleotides line up with TRBD1. Germline-derived CDR1 and CDR2 are SGHRS and YFSETQ. With 4 bases clipped from V and 5 bases from J, the junction kept 10 bases outside the gene matches. The CDR3 spans 15 residues. The CDR3 bases are TGCGCCAGCAGCGTCGAGGGGGCCTGGGGAGATACGCAGTATTTT. Protein: CASSVEGAWGDTQYF.

The chain employs TRBV7-6 and TRBJ2-2, with 8 bases aligning to TRBD2. The CDR3 spans 17 residues. V dropped 5 bases and J dropped 3; count of bases not matched to a gene: 11. Germline assignment: CDR1 SGHVS and CDR2 FNYEAQ. The CDR3 spells CASSPRGGPSDTGELFF. Here the CDR3 DNA reads TGTGCCAGCAGCCCCCGGGGGGGACCGTCGGACACCGGGGAGCTGTTTTTT.

The rearrangement links TRBV6-5 to TRBJ1-1; 7 bases map to TRBD1. J was trimmed by 1 base and V by 2 bases; bases with no gene match: 4. The CDR3 loop spans 15 amino acids. Germline values: CDR1 MNHEY, CDR2 SVGAGI. The CDR3 loop reads CASSYKGARNTEAFF. In nucleotides, the CDR3 is TGTGCCAGCAGTTACAAGGGGGCACGGAACACTGAAGCTTTCTTT.